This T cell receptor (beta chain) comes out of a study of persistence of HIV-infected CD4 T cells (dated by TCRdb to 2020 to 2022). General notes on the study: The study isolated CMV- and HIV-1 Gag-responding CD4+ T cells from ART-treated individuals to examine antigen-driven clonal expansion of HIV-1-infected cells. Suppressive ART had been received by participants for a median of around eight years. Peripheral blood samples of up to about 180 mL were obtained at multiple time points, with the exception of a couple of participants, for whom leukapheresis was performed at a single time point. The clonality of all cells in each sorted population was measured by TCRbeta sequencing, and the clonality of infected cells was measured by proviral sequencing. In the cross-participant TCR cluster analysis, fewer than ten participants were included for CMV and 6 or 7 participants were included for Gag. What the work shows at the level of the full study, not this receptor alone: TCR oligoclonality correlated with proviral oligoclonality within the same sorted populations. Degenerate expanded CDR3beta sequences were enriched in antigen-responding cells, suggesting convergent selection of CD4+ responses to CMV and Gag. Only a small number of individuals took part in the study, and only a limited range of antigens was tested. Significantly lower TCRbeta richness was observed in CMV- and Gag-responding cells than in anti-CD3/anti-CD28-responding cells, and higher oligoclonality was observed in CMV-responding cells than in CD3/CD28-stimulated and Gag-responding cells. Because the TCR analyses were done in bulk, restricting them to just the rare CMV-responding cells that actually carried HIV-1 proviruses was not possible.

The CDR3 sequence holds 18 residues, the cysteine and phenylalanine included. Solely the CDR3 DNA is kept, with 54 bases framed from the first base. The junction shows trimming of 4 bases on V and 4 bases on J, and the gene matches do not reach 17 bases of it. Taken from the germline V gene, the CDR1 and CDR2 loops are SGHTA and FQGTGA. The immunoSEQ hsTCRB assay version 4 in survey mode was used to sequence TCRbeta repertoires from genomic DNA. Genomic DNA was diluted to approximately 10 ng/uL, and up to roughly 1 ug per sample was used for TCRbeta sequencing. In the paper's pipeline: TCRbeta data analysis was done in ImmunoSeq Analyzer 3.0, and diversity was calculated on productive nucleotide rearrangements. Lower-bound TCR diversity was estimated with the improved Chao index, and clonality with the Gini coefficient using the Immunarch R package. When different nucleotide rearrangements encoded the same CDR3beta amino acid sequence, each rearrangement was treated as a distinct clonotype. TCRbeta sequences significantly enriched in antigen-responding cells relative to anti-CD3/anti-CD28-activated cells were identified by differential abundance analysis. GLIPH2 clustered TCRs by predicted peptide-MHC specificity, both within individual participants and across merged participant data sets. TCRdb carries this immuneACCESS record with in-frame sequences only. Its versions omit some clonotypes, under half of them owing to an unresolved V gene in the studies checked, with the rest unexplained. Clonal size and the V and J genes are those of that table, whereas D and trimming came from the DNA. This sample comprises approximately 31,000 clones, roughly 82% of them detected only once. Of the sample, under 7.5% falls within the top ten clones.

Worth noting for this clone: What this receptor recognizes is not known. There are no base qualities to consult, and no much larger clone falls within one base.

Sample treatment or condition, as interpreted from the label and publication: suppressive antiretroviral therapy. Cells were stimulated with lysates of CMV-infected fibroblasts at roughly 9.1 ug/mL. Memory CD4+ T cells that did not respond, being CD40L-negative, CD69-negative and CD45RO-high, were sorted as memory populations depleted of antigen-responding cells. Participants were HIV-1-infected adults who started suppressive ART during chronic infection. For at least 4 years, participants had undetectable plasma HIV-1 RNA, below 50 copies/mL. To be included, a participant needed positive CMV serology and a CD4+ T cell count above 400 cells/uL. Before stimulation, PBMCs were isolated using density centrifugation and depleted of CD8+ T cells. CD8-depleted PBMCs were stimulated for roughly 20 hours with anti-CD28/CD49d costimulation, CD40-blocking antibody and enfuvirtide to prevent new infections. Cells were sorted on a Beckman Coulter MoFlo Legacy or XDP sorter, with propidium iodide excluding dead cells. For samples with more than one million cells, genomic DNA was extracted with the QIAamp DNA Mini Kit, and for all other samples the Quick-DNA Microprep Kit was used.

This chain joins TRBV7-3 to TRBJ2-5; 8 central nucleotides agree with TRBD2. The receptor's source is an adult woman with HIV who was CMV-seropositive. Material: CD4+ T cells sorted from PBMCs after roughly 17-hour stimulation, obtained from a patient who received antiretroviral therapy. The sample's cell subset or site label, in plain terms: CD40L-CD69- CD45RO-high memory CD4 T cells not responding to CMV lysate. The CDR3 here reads CASSSIGRSGSSGETQYF. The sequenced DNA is TGTGCCAGCAGCTCTATCGGGAGGAGCGGGAGTTCAGGAGAGACCCAGTACTTC.